Listed below are T cell receptor beta chains from one sample, sequenced in a study of T-cell reconstitution after alpha-beta-depleted transplantation in children. TCRdb re-called the PCR reads through MiXCR, storing one row per CDR3 protein. The profile shows roughly 500,000 distinct CDR3 sequences, around 17% of them singletons. The sequenced sample was PBMCs from the stem cell graft donor, obtained from the stem cell graft. Receptors were obtained from a human donor who donated a stem cell graft to a child with acute lymphoblastic leukemia. Each CDR3 is given without its conserved first and last residue. Expanded clones are given a class, and other clones once, few, many or no size at all.

clone size	J gene	V gene	CDR3 protein
.	TRBJ2-4	TRBV18	ASSPDPIYKNIQY
.	TRBJ1-1	TRBV4-1	ASSQGQGRGYTEAF
many	TRBJ1-1	TRBV7-6	ASSRSWNTEAF
.	TRBJ2-5	TRBV5-1	ASSLAFVQLQETQY
.	TRBJ2-3	TRBV3-1	ASSQDPDMTDTQY
.	TRBJ2-5	TRBV7-9	ASTNRETQY
.	TRBJ2-2	TRBV4-1	ASSQFGSDAGELF
few	TRBJ1-1	TRBV27	ASMSQGGVRWTEAF
.	TRBJ2-7	TRBV29-1	SVYLQGARGSYEQY
.	TRBJ2-3	TRBV24-1	ATSDTTSGTDTQY
few	TRBJ2-3	TRBV20-1	SARDIIAGLTDTQY
.	TRBJ2-1	TRBV29-1	SVVGVGLAYNEQF
.	TRBJ2-1	TRBV27	ASSLYSYNEQF
few	TRBJ2-1	TRBV24-1	ATSAVTGIGNEQF
.	TRBJ1-2	TRBV13	ASSLGFIGGLDYGYT
few	TRBJ1-3	TRBV9	ASSEDRVSGNTIY
few	TRBJ1-2	TRBV11-2	ASSLVLDLGYT
.	TRBJ2-7	TRBV5-5	ASSWGQGSYEQY
.	TRBJ2-5	TRBV6-2/TRBV6-3	ASSYTRKLTGGPVETQY
.	TRBJ1-2	TRBV12-3/TRBV12-4	ASKVGIEDGYT
many	TRBJ2-1	TRBV5-1	ASSLGAGVNEQF
.	TRBJ2-3	TRBV9	ASSVSGRASTDTQY
.	TRBJ2-7	TRBV11-2	ASSLASGSFQQY
.	TRBJ2-1	TRBV5-1	ASSLGDRGPYNEQF
.	TRBJ2-7	TRBV10-3	AIMPGLAGDPTTREQY
.	TRBJ1-1	TRBV7-3	ASSLNLRGNTEAF
.	TRBJ2-7	TRBV20-1	SARTSGNQKREQY
.	TRBJ2-1	TRBV7-9	ASSFLLAGGLNEQF
once	TRBJ2-2	TRBV3-1	ASSQNYGRATGELF
.	TRBJ2-7	TRBV6-5	ASSYASAGGSYEQY
many	TRBJ2-1	TRBV6-4	ASSDRDNNEQF
.	TRBJ1-1	TRBV19	ASNYRGPTEAF
.	TRBJ2-1	TRBV6-5	ASSYSYGGNEQF
.	TRBJ2-5	TRBV6-5	ASSYSGAGETQY
many	TRBJ2-1	TRBV5-1	ASSGGRVRYNEQF
.	TRBJ2-7	TRBV6-5	ASSSNGQHYEQY
few	TRBJ1-5	TRBV6-2/TRBV6-3	ASSYSTTRQPQH
.	TRBJ1-1	TRBV12-3/TRBV12-4	ASSFLPAGKGQQAF
.	TRBJ2-1	TRBV7-3	ASSSIFSSYNEQF
.	TRBJ2-5	TRBV6-1	ASSDGLAGVLKVTQY
few	TRBJ2-7	TRBV7-9	ASNHLGDSYEQY
few	TRBJ2-2	TRBV11-1	ASSLEGSLAVYTGELF
few	TRBJ2-7	TRBV5-1	ASSLITGTSGYEQY
.	TRBJ2-5	TRBV20-1	SAPGQVGKVSGETQY
few	TRBJ2-2	TRBV12-3/TRBV12-4	ASKGLANTGELF
few	TRBJ2-2	TRBV21-1	ASSEPLVAGAGELF
.	TRBJ2-2	TRBV2	AGRGGRLTGELF